This TCR beta chain was captured in a study of CD8+ T cells in alopecia areata. General study findings and limits: TCR sharing across patients was less clear than in mice, possibly HLA-related. The study found higher clonality in lesional than normal scalp, especially in alopecia totalis/universalis.

Reverse transcribed after extraction, RNA yielded cDNA as the sequencing template. This table comes from immunoSEQ multiplex PCR, and its TCRdb copy is limited to in-frame clones, with some not included. Among about 180,000 clones listed, about 55% were seen once. With respect to this clone: Its antigen is not identified.

Noted treatment: oral pan-JAK inhibitor, 5-10 mg twice daily. Trimming stripped 2 bases from V and 9 bases from J, with 11 bases between. Per the germline V gene, CDR1 is MNHEY and CDR2 is SMNVEV (reference sequence). The CDR3 loop spans 14 amino acids. The chain uses TRBV27 and TRBJ1-6, with TRBD1 as a possible D gene (5 bases). The input for sequencing was CD8+ T cells sorted from blood, taken at week 24, from a patient treated with tofacitinib. The origin of this receptor is a human donor with alopecia areata. The DNA for the CDR3 is TGTGCCAGCAGTTTAGGACAAATCCGTTCACCCCTCCACTTT. This codes for CASSLGQIRSPLHF.